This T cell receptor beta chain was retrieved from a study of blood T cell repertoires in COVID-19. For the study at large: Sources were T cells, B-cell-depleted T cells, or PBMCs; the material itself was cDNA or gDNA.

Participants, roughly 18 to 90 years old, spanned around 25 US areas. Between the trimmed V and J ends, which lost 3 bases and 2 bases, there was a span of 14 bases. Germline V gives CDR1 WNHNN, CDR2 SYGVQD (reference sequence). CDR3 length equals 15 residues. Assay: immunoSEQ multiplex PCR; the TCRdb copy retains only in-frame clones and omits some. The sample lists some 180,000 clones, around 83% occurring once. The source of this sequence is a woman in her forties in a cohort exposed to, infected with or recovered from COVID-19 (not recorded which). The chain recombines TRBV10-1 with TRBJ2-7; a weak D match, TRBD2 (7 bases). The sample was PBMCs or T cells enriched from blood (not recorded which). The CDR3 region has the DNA TGCGCCAGCAGTGATAAGGGGGGGGGAACCTACGAGCAGTACTTC. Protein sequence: CASSDKGGGTYEQYF.